This T cell receptor beta chain was captured in a study of blood T cells in healthy people across ages. This CDR3 has 14 residues. From germline, CDR1 is SGHRS and CDR2 YFSETQ. V was shortened by 4 bases and J by 0 bases, with 10 bases between the two germline ends. This clonotype was seen a handful of times. Combining a sample-barcoded 5' primer with a J-beta primer mix, a second PCR ran for about 6 to 12 cycles. TCRdb ran MiXCR on the 5' RACE reads and lists one entry per CDR3 protein. The table has around 710,000 distinct CDR3 sequences, roughly 44% seen once. This receptor was obtained from a woman aged 55-75 years in good health. The rearrangement joins TRBV5-1 to TRBJ1-2, with D possibly being TRBD1 (6 bases). The specimen sequenced was blood. Here the CDR3 DNA reads TGCGCCAGCAGCCCCAACAGGGCTAACTATGGCTACACCTTC. It translates to CASSPNRANYGYTF. Supplemented by reference TRBV5-1 and TRBJ1-2, the full variable domain reads KAGVTQTPRYLIKTRGQQVTLSCSPISGHRSVSWYQQTPGQGLQFLFEYFSETQRNKGNFPGRFSGRQFSNSRSEMNVSTLELGDSALYLCASSPNRANYGYTFGSGTRLTVV.